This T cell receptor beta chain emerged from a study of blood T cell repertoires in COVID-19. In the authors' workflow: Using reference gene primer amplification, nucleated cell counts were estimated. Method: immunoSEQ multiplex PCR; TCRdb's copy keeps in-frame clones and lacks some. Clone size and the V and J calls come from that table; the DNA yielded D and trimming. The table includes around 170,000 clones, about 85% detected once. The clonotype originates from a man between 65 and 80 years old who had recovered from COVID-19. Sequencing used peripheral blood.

The CDR3 DNA sequence: TGTGCCAGCAGCGAATACCAGCGCTCCCAAGAGACCCAGTACTTC. Its protein product is CASSEYQRSQETQYF. The chain recombines TRBV9 with TRBJ2-5; D not resolved. Germline CDR1 reads SGDLS; CDR2 reads YYNGEE. Trimming shortened V by 3 bases and J by 1 base, and 13 bases separated the two germline ends. The CDR3 has 15 residues.